The rows below give T cell receptor beta chains drawn from one sample of a study of T-cell reconstitution after alpha-beta-depleted transplantation in children. From the PCR reads, TCRdb called clonotypes with MiXCR, one entry per CDR3 protein. In the table there are hundreds of thousands of distinct CDR3 sequences, approximately 20% of which are singletons. Sequenced material: PBMCs from the stem cell graft donor, taken from the stem cell graft. Every receptor here comes from a human donor who donated a stem cell graft to a child with acute lymphoblastic leukemia. Both conserved end residues are part of each CDR3. D genes are given only for firm matches. Not every row has a clone size; where given, it reads once, few, many or a size class.

J gene: TRBJ2-5; V gene: TRBV15; D gene: -; clone size: -; CDR3 protein: CATSRAVGETQYF; CDR3 DNA: TGTGCCACCAGCAGAGCAGTAGGAGAGACCCAGTACTTC
J gene: TRBJ2-7; V gene: TRBV4-1; D gene: -; clone size: -; CDR3 protein: CASSQDGGFYEQYF; CDR3 DNA: TGCGCCAGCAGCCAAGATGGGGGATTCTACGAGCAGTACTTC
J gene: TRBJ2-3; V gene: TRBV10-3; D gene: -; clone size: few; CDR3 protein: CAIRSGPHTQYF; CDR3 DNA: TGTGCCATCAGGAGCGGCCCTCATACGCAGTATTTT
J gene: TRBJ1-1; V gene: TRBV5-4; D gene: TRBD1; clone size: -; CDR3 protein: CASSFPSTGGTEAFF; CDR3 DNA: TGTGCCAGCAGCTTTCCATCGACAGGGGGCACTGAAGCTTTCTTT
J gene: TRBJ2-1; V gene: TRBV27; D gene: TRBD2; clone size: -; CDR3 protein: CASSPELAGVREQFF; CDR3 DNA: TGTGCCAGCAGTCCGGAACTAGCGGGCGTCAGGGAGCAGTTCTTC
J gene: TRBJ2-2; V gene: TRBV12-3/TRBV12-4; D gene: -; clone size: few; CDR3 protein: CASSPAEWYAGELFF; CDR3 DNA: TGTGCCAGCAGTCCTGCCGAGTGGTACGCCGGGGAGCTGTTTTTT
J gene: TRBJ2-3; V gene: TRBV24-1; D gene: TRBD1; clone size: -; CDR3 protein: CATRGNRGLTDTQYF; CDR3 DNA: TGTGCCACCAGGGGGAACAGGGGGCTTACAGATACGCAGTATTTT
J gene: TRBJ1-1; V gene: TRBV4-1; D gene: -; clone size: few; CDR3 protein: CASSQDGLNTEAFF; CDR3 DNA: TGCGCCAGCAGCCAAGATGGTTTGAACACTGAAGCTTTCTTT
J gene: TRBJ1-1; V gene: TRBV20-1; D gene: TRBD1; clone size: few; CDR3 protein: CSAHSGQGRGSTEAFF; CDR3 DNA: TGCAGTGCTCATTCGGGACAGGGAAGGGGGAGCACTGAAGCTTTCTTT
J gene: TRBJ2-7; V gene: TRBV20-1; D gene: -; clone size: few; CDR3 protein: CSAPGTHIGVSGAYEQYF; CDR3 DNA: TGCAGTGCCCCGGGGACCCACATTGGAGTTAGCGGTGCCTACGAGCAGTACTTC
J gene: TRBJ2-7; V gene: TRBV9; D gene: TRBD1; clone size: few; CDR3 protein: CASSTKTGTGPYEQYF; CDR3 DNA: TGTGCCAGCAGCACGAAAACCGGGACAGGGCCCTACGAGCAGTACTTC
J gene: TRBJ1-5; V gene: TRBV6-2/TRBV6-3; D gene: TRBD1; clone size: -; CDR3 protein: CASSPSGQGAYQPQHF; CDR3 DNA: TGTGCCAGCAGTCCCTCGGGACAGGGGGCATATCAGCCCCAGCATTTT
J gene: TRBJ2-1; V gene: TRBV5-1; D gene: TRBD2; clone size: few; CDR3 protein: CASSWAGRGAFAEQFF; CDR3 DNA: TGCGCCAGCAGCTGGGCCGGGAGGGGAGCGTTTGCTGAGCAGTTCTTC
J gene: TRBJ1-2; V gene: TRBV20-1; D gene: TRBD1; clone size: few; CDR3 protein: CSATHRGYGYTF; CDR3 DNA: TGCAGTGCTACCCACAGGGGCTATGGCTACACCTTC
J gene: TRBJ2-7; V gene: TRBV6-1; D gene: TRBD1; clone size: few; CDR3 protein: CASTAHGTAVSYEQYF; CDR3 DNA: TGTGCCAGCACCGCTCACGGGACAGCAGTTTCCTACGAGCAGTACTTC
J gene: TRBJ2-1; V gene: TRBV5-8; D gene: TRBD1; clone size: -; CDR3 protein: CASSWNRGNEQFF; CDR3 DNA: TGTGCCAGCAGCTGGAACAGGGGGAATGAGCAGTTCTTC
J gene: TRBJ2-7; V gene: TRBV5-1; D gene: -; clone size: -; CDR3 protein: CASSWREDWAYEQYF; CDR3 DNA: TGCGCCAGCAGCTGGAGGGAGGACTGGGCCTACGAGCAGTACTTC
J gene: TRBJ1-2; V gene: TRBV6-1; D gene: -; clone size: few; CDR3 protein: CASTRAANYGYTF; CDR3 DNA: TGTGCCAGCACAAGGGCGGCTAACTATGGCTACACCTTC
J gene: TRBJ2-7; V gene: TRBV20-1; D gene: -; clone size: -; CDR3 protein: CSVIGGAQVYEQYF; CDR3 DNA: TGCAGTGTCATAGGGGGGGCTCAGGTCTACGAGCAGTACTTC
J gene: TRBJ2-6; V gene: TRBV2; D gene: -; clone size: -; CDR3 protein: CASRATSSEPSGANVLTF; CDR3 DNA: TGTGCCAGCAGGGCAACTAGCTCTGAACCCTCTGGGGCCAACGTCCTGACTTTC
J gene: TRBJ2-6; V gene: TRBV11-2; D gene: -; clone size: few; CDR3 protein: CASSLDQRASGANVLTF; CDR3 DNA: TGTGCCAGCAGCTTAGATCAACGCGCTTCTGGGGCCAACGTCCTGACTTTC
J gene: TRBJ2-7; V gene: TRBV12-3/TRBV12-4; D gene: TRBD1; clone size: -; CDR3 protein: CASSFARTGTYEQYF; CDR3 DNA: TGTGCCAGCAGTTTTGCCCGGACAGGTACCTACGAGCAGTACTTC
J gene: TRBJ2-1; V gene: TRBV6-5; D gene: -; clone size: few; CDR3 protein: CASSLTPYDNRAYNEQFF; CDR3 DNA: TGTGCCAGCAGTTTGACCCCATACGACAACCGAGCCTACAATGAGCAGTTCTTC
J gene: TRBJ1-6; V gene: TRBV12-3/TRBV12-4; D gene: -; clone size: few; CDR3 protein: CASQVGQLYNSPLHF; CDR3 DNA: TGTGCCAGCCAAGTCGGGCAGCTCTATAATTCACCCCTCCACTTT
J gene: TRBJ1-5; V gene: TRBV30; D gene: TRBD1; clone size: -; CDR3 protein: CAWAGQATQPQHF; CDR3 DNA: TGTGCCTGGGCCGGACAGGCCACTCAGCCCCAGCATTTT
J gene: TRBJ2-1; V gene: TRBV2; D gene: -; clone size: -; CDR3 protein: CASYDHEASYNEQFF; CDR3 DNA: TGTGCCAGCTATGACCACGAGGCCTCCTACAATGAGCAGTTCTTC
J gene: TRBJ1-5; V gene: TRBV27; D gene: TRBD1; clone size: -; CDR3 protein: CASSLNPGQENQPQHF; CDR3 DNA: TGTGCCAGCAGTCTGAACCCGGGACAGGAAAATCAGCCCCAGCATTTT
J gene: TRBJ2-5; V gene: TRBV13; D gene: TRBD2; clone size: few; CDR3 protein: CASSFRTSGAQETQYF; CDR3 DNA: TGTGCCAGCAGCTTCAGGACTAGCGGGGCTCAAGAGACCCAGTACTTC
J gene: TRBJ1-4; V gene: TRBV25-1; D gene: -; clone size: -; CDR3 protein: CASSPSSQGKKLFF; CDR3 DNA: TGTGCCAGCAGTCCTTCTTCTCAGGGGAAAAAACTGTTTTTT
J gene: TRBJ2-3; V gene: TRBV5-1; D gene: -; clone size: few; CDR3 protein: CASSLFGQTSTDTQYF; CDR3 DNA: TGCGCCAGCAGCTTGTTTGGACAGACTAGCACAGATACGCAGTATTTT
J gene: TRBJ2-4; V gene: TRBV14; D gene: TRBD2; clone size: -; CDR3 protein: CASSQGTSGLRAKNIQYF; CDR3 DNA: TGTGCCAGCAGCCAAGGGACTAGCGGGCTTCGAGCCAAAAACATTCAGTACTTC
J gene: TRBJ1-2; V gene: TRBV12-3/TRBV12-4; D gene: -; clone size: -; CDR3 protein: CASSGDGGYTF; CDR3 DNA: TGTGCCAGCAGCGGGGACGGAGGCTACACCTTC
J gene: TRBJ2-7; V gene: TRBV29-1; D gene: TRBD2; clone size: -; CDR3 protein: CSVEAGENEQYF; CDR3 DNA: TGCAGCGTCGAAGCGGGAGAAAACGAGCAGTACTTC
J gene: TRBJ2-1; V gene: TRBV10-3; D gene: -; clone size: -; CDR3 protein: CAISELKGGNEQFF; CDR3 DNA: TGTGCCATCAGTGAGTTGAAGGGGGGGAATGAGCAGTTCTTC
J gene: TRBJ2-5; V gene: TRBV20-1; D gene: -; clone size: -; CDR3 protein: CSASPHRGGGETQYF; CDR3 DNA: TGCAGTGCTAGCCCCCACAGGGGCGGGGGAGAGACCCAGTACTTC
J gene: TRBJ2-1; V gene: TRBV7-2; D gene: TRBD2; clone size: few; CDR3 protein: CASSWDSGRSGNEQFF; CDR3 DNA: TGTGCCAGCAGCTGGGATAGCGGGAGAAGTGGCAATGAGCAGTTCTTC
J gene: TRBJ2-1; V gene: TRBV5-6; D gene: -; clone size: -; CDR3 protein: CASSSEAASYNEQFF; CDR3 DNA: TGTGCCAGCAGCTCCGAAGCAGCCTCCTACAATGAGCAGTTCTTC
J gene: TRBJ2-2; V gene: TRBV12-3/TRBV12-4; D gene: TRBD1; clone size: -; CDR3 protein: CASSPTGALSFGELFF; CDR3 DNA: TGTGCCAGCAGTCCGACAGGGGCCTTGTCTTTTGGGGAGCTGTTTTTT
J gene: TRBJ2-3; V gene: TRBV4-2; D gene: -; clone size: few; CDR3 protein: CASSAQDSDTQYF; CDR3 DNA: TGTGCCAGCAGCGCTCAAGACTCCGATACGCAGTATTTT
J gene: TRBJ1-5; V gene: TRBV5-5; D gene: -; clone size: once; CDR3 protein: CASSWTDNSNQPQHF; CDR3 DNA: TGTGCCAGCAGCTGGACAGATAATAGCAATCAGCCCCAGCATTTT
J gene: TRBJ2-1; V gene: TRBV2; D gene: -; clone size: many; CDR3 protein: CASSDADYNEQFF; CDR3 DNA: TGTGCCAGCAGTGATGCGGATTACAATGAGCAGTTCTTC
J gene: TRBJ2-1; V gene: TRBV6-2/TRBV6-3; D gene: TRBD2; clone size: many; CDR3 protein: CASSSLGLAYNEQFF; CDR3 DNA: TGTGCCAGCAGTTCTCTGGGACTAGCCTACAATGAGCAGTTCTTC
J gene: TRBJ2-7; V gene: TRBV5-6; D gene: -; clone size: -; CDR3 protein: CASSSGEWREQYF; CDR3 DNA: TGTGCCAGCAGTTCAGGAGAGTGGCGCGAGCAGTACTTC
J gene: TRBJ2-5; V gene: TRBV5-1; D gene: -; clone size: few; CDR3 protein: CASSLWGEYQETQYF; CDR3 DNA: TGCGCCAGCAGCTTGTGGGGAGAGTACCAAGAGACCCAGTACTTC
J gene: TRBJ1-1; V gene: TRBV7-3; D gene: -; clone size: -; CDR3 protein: CASSLGRGGYQTEAFF; CDR3 DNA: TGTGCCAGCAGCTTAGGGAGAGGGGGGTACCAGACTGAAGCTTTCTTT
J gene: TRBJ1-5; V gene: TRBV10-1; D gene: -; clone size: many; CDR3 protein: CASSVAGFNQPQHF; CDR3 DNA: TGCGCCAGCAGTGTGGCAGGGTTCAATCAGCCCCAGCATTTT
J gene: TRBJ2-2; V gene: TRBV5-1; D gene: -; clone size: -; CDR3 protein: CASSGPGKGTGELFF; CDR3 DNA: TGCGCCAGCTCGGGACCGGGAAAAGGAACCGGGGAGCTGTTTTTT
J gene: TRBJ1-6; V gene: TRBV7-6; D gene: -; clone size: many; CDR3 protein: CASSLDRAGSNSPLHF; CDR3 DNA: TGTGCCAGCAGCTTAGATCGGGCAGGGAGTAATTCACCCCTCCACTTT
J gene: TRBJ1-6; V gene: TRBV4-2; D gene: TRBD1; clone size: -; CDR3 protein: CASSQGTGHSPLHF; CDR3 DNA: TGTGCCAGCAGCCAAGGGACAGGGCATTCACCCCTCCACTTT
J gene: TRBJ2-7; V gene: TRBV5-1; D gene: -; clone size: -; CDR3 protein: CASSPSSRAGEQYF; CDR3 DNA: TGCGCCAGCTCTCCATCCAGCAGGGCGGGAGAGCAGTACTTC
J gene: TRBJ1-5; V gene: TRBV5-1; D gene: -; clone size: few; CDR3 protein: CASSLEGPSQPQHF; CDR3 DNA: TGCGCCAGCAGCTTGGAGGGACCGAGTCAGCCCCAGCATTTT
J gene: TRBJ1-1; V gene: TRBV5-6; D gene: -; clone size: few; CDR3 protein: CASTRGSLNTEAFF; CDR3 DNA: TGTGCCAGCACCCGGGGGAGCCTGAACACTGAAGCTTTCTTT
J gene: TRBJ2-4; V gene: TRBV29-1; D gene: -; clone size: few; CDR3 protein: CSVQQGSIQYF; CDR3 DNA: TGCAGCGTTCAACAGGGCAGCATTCAGTACTTC
J gene: TRBJ2-7; V gene: TRBV27; D gene: TRBD2; clone size: -; CDR3 protein: CASSLKSPSGRPFEQYF; CDR3 DNA: TGTGCCAGCAGTCTAAAAAGCCCTAGCGGGAGGCCCTTCGAGCAGTACTTC
J gene: TRBJ2-1; V gene: TRBV5-1; D gene: TRBD2; clone size: few; CDR3 protein: CASISGEILSYNEQFF; CDR3 DNA: TGCGCCAGCATAAGCGGGGAGATCCTTTCCTACAATGAGCAGTTCTTC
J gene: TRBJ2-1; V gene: TRBV12-3/TRBV12-4; D gene: -; clone size: -; CDR3 protein: CASSLMGGPTNEQFF; CDR3 DNA: TGTGCCAGCAGTTTGATGGGAGGTCCCACCAATGAGCAGTTCTTC